What follows is one T cell receptor (beta chain) and its context. This sample was included in a study of T cell changes during pregnancy in multiple sclerosis. Here immunoSEQ multiplex PCR was the method, and the copy in TCRdb shows in-frame clones only, minus some. The sample includes 60,000 to 85,000 clones, 80% to 95% of them seen just once. Germline V gene data show CDR1 as SGHVS and CDR2 as FNYEAQ. V lost 4 bases, J lost 7 bases, and 18 bases stayed unmatched. This CDR3 is built from 18 residues. The specimen was peripheral blood, collected in the second trimester of pregnancy. The V gene is TRBV7-6, the J gene TRBJ2-1, with 8 bases aligning to TRBD2. The origin of this receptor is a female donor with multiple sclerosis, enrolled in a pregnancy study. The CDR3 nucleotides are TGTGCCAGCAGCTCCTGGGGACAAGCGGGAGTAGATGAGAATGAGCAGTTCTTC. It specifies CASSSWGQAGVDENEQFF.